The subject of this entry is one T cell receptor (beta chain). This record belongs to a study of blood T cell repertoires in COVID-19. V was trimmed by 3 bases and J by 5 bases, leaving 11 bases between them. Germline lookup yields CDR1 MNHEY and CDR2 SMNVEV (reference sequence). This CDR3 has 14 residues. Generated by immunoSEQ multiplex PCR, the TCRdb table keeps only in-frame clones and is missing some. Among roughly 500,000 clones listed, 85% to 90% were seen once. The specimen sequenced was PBMCs or T cells enriched from blood (not recorded which). The source is a woman aged 40 to 55 who had recovered from COVID-19. The rearrangement uses TRBV27 and TRBJ2-1, with TRBD2 as a possible D gene (6 bases). CDR3 coding DNA: TGTGCCAGCAGTTTCGGCGGGACTCACAATGAGCAGTTCTTC. Translation gives CASSFGGTHNEQFF.